This is a list of T cell receptor beta chains from one sample in a study of T cell repertoires in cytomegalovirus infection. TCRdb called the reads again in MiXCR, with one record for every CDR3 protein. This table has around 440,000 distinct CDR3 sequences, 11% appearing once. The sequenced sample consisted of PBMCs. Every receptor here comes from a human donor in good health (CMV status not recorded). Some clones in this sample may be carry-over from other donors' samples. Both conserved end residues are part of each CDR3. A D gene is named only where the DNA matches it firmly. Size values are once, few and many counts, or a class for expanded clones, and some rows have none.

D gene	V gene	J gene	clone size	CDR3 protein	CDR3 DNA
TRBD2	TRBV20-1	TRBJ2-1	NA	CSAKLGLAGKDEQFF	TGCAGTGCTAAATTGGGACTAGCGGGAAAGGATGAGCAGTTCTTC
TRBD2	TRBV11-2	TRBJ2-1	many	CASSPWTSREISYNEQFF	TGTGCCAGCAGCCCATGGACTAGCCGCGAAATATCCTACAATGAGCAGTTCTTC
TRBD1	TRBV29-1	TRBJ2-7	many	CSARTGVSYEQYF	TGCAGCGCCCGGACAGGGGTTTCCTACGAGCAGTACTTC
NA	TRBV7-3	TRBJ2-7	many	CASSLTPAESYEQYF	TGTGCCAGCAGCTTAACCCCAGCGGAATCCTACGAGCAGTACTTC
NA	TRBV20-1	TRBJ2-1	few	CSASGGAGYNEQFF	TGCAGTGCTAGTGGTGGAGCTGGCTACAATGAGCAGTTCTTC
NA	TRBV24-1	TRBJ2-1	few	CATSDLARGRRWNEQFF	TGTGCCACCAGTGATTTGGCGCGGGGGCGGCGATGGAATGAGCAGTTCTTC
NA	TRBV7-2	TRBJ1-3	many	CASSGRTGNTIYF	TGTGCCAGCAGCGGGAGGACGGGAAACACCATATATTTT
TRBD2	TRBV11-3	TRBJ2-5	many	CASSPGGLAGGETQYF	TGTGCCAGCAGCCCCGGGGGACTAGCGGGAGGAGAGACCCAGTACTTC
NA	TRBV2	TRBJ1-1	many	CASTRQPMNTEAFF	TGTGCCAGCACACGACAGCCCATGAACACTGAAGCTTTCTTT
NA	TRBV4-2	TRBJ2-1	few	CASSQFRVDEQFF	TGTGCCAGCAGCCAATTCCGGGTGGATGAGCAGTTCTTC
TRBD1	TRBV5-1	TRBJ2-3	many	CASSLWDSRTDTQYF	TGCGCCAGCAGCCTATGGGACAGCCGCACAGATACGCAGTATTTT
NA	TRBV30	TRBJ1-5	NA	CAWSGAGNQPQHF	TGTGCCTGGAGTGGGGCAGGCAATCAGCCCCAGCATTTT
NA	TRBV7-9	TRBJ2-1	many	CASSLGGTLYNEQFF	TGTGCCAGCAGCTTAGGGGGGACTCTCTACAATGAGCAGTTCTTC
NA	TRBV7-3	TRBJ1-2	many	CASSSSGTYGYTF	TGTGCCAGCAGCTCCTCAGGAACCTATGGCTACACCTTC
NA	TRBV6-1	TRBJ1-6	many	CASSSFGGGEPLHF	TGTGCCAGCAGTTCCTTCGGAGGGGGAGAACCCCTCCACTTT
NA	TRBV12-3/TRBV12-4	TRBJ1-3	many	CASSLGRGLGNTIYF	TGTGCCAGCAGCCTTGGCCGGGGGCTCGGAAACACCATATATTTT
NA	TRBV9	TRBJ2-7	NA	CASSVGGDEQYF	TGTGCCAGCAGCGTAGGGGGGGACGAGCAGTACTTC
TRBD2	TRBV2	TRBJ2-3	few	CASSKLAGGPADTQYF	TGTGCCAGCAGTAAATTAGCGGGGGGGCCGGCAGATACGCAGTATTTT
NA	TRBV2	TRBJ2-5	few	CASSVQGSLETQYF	TGTGCCAGCAGTGTTCAGGGGAGTTTGGAGACCCAGTACTTC
TRBD2	TRBV12-3/TRBV12-4	TRBJ2-1	many	CASSLLAGGGEQFF	TGTGCCAGCAGCCTACTAGCGGGAGGGGGTGAGCAGTTCTTC
NA	TRBV7-9	TRBJ1-2	many	CASRPTPWTDGYTF	TGTGCCAGCAGGCCGACTCCCTGGACAGATGGCTACACCTTC
NA	TRBV20-1	TRBJ2-3	NA	CSARGRIRTDTQYF	TGCAGTGCTAGAGGAAGAATTCGCACAGATACGCAGTATTTT
TRBD2	TRBV5-6	TRBJ2-1	many	CASSLGAAGGLYNEQFF	TGTGCCAGCAGCTTGGGGGCGGCGGGGGGGCTTTACAATGAGCAGTTCTTC
NA	TRBV5-1	TRBJ2-7	NA	CASSLVYGYEQYF	TGCGCCAGCAGCTTGGTGTACGGGTACGAGCAGTACTTC
TRBD1	TRBV19	TRBJ1-4	NA	CATLSDREGEKLFF	TGTGCCACTCTCTCCGACAGGGAGGGTGAAAAACTGTTTTTT
NA	TRBV19	TRBJ1-5	NA	CASSPARSNQPQHF	TGTGCCAGTAGTCCCGCCCGAAGCAATCAGCCCCAGCATTTT
TRBD1	TRBV5-4	TRBJ1-1	many	CASSQEGQGKKAFF	TGTGCCAGCAGCCAGGAGGGACAGGGGAAAAAAGCTTTCTTT
NA	TRBV20-1	TRBJ1-2	NA	CSALIPGVGSYTF	TGCAGTGCCCTTATACCGGGGGTGGGCAGCTACACCTTC
TRBD1	TRBV29-1	TRBJ2-7	NA	CSAQAGTGGHEQYF	TGCAGCGCTCAAGCCGGGACAGGGGGCCACGAGCAGTACTTC
NA	TRBV19	TRBJ2-1	many	CASSIPPGSGYNEQFF	TGTGCCAGTAGTATCCCCCCAGGGTCGGGCTACAATGAGCAGTTCTTC
TRBD1	TRBV5-1	TRBJ2-2	NA	CASSTRQGATGELFF	TGCGCCAGCAGCACCCGACAGGGGGCGACCGGGGAGCTGTTTTTT
NA	TRBV5-1	TRBJ1-4	few	CASSLWGANEKLFF	TGCGCCAGCAGCCTATGGGGGGCTAATGAAAAACTGTTTTTT
TRBD2	TRBV29-1	TRBJ2-5	many	CSVGGLAGVGETQYF	TGCAGCGTTGGGGGGTTAGCGGGAGTCGGGGAGACCCAGTACTTC
NA	TRBV10-3	TRBJ2-3	many	CAISEGRQERGSTDTQYF	TGTGCCATCAGTGAGGGTCGGCAGGAGAGAGGGAGCACAGATACGCAGTATTTT
TRBD1	TRBV11-2	TRBJ1-2	NA	CASRRTGAANYGYTF	TGTGCCAGCAGGAGGACAGGGGCAGCTAACTATGGCTACACCTTC
NA	TRBV20-1	TRBJ1-2	few	CSARWGAPDGYTF	TGCAGTGCTAGATGGGGGGCGCCTGACGGCTACACCTTC
NA	TRBV27	TRBJ2-7	NA	CASSLSAGLPGEQYF	TGTGCCAGCAGTTTATCGGCGGGCCTGCCTGGGGAGCAGTACTTC
NA	TRBV7-9	TRBJ1-3	NA	CATPKGPEDTIYF	TGTGCCACCCCCAAGGGCCCCGAGGACACCATATATTTT
NA	TRBV7-2	TRBJ1-5	many	CASSPGGGWGQPQHF	TGTGCCAGCAGCCCGGGGGGGGGCTGGGGTCAGCCCCAGCATTTT
NA	TRBV19	TRBJ1-3	few	CASSLDPSSGNTIYF	TGTGCCAGTAGTCTTGACCCGAGCTCTGGAAACACCATATATTTT
TRBD2	TRBV7-9	TRBJ2-1	many	CASSFSGTGLSYNEQFF	TGTGCCAGCAGCTTCAGCGGGACCGGGCTCTCCTACAATGAGCAGTTCTTC
NA	TRBV28	TRBJ1-1	many	CASSLLVMNTEAFF	TGTGCCAGCAGTTTACTGGTGATGAACACTGAAGCTTTCTTT
TRBD1	TRBV20-1	TRBJ2-7	many	CSVPRLQTGPSSYEQYF	TGCAGTGTTCCTCGGCTCCAGACAGGGCCTTCCTCCTACGAGCAGTACTTC
NA	TRBV28	TRBJ2-7	NA	CASRTTLLYEQYF	TGTGCCAGCAGGACGACACTACTTTACGAGCAGTACTTC
TRBD1	TRBV7-2	TRBJ2-5	many	CASSVDRGGETQYF	TGTGCCAGCAGCGTGGACAGGGGTGGCGAGACCCAGTACTTC